This TCR beta chain was retrieved from a study of early stage breast cancer tumors. Whole-study context: Eight ER+/PR+/HER2- tumors were invasive ductal; a few were invasive lobular. Average read coverage per sample was approximately 9.4-fold.

Produced via immunoSEQ multiplex PCR; TCRdb's table is partial and in-frame only. The table lists 25,000 to 35,000 clones, about 83% of them singletons. CDR1 MNHNS and CDR2 SASEGT come from the germline V gene. V gave up 5 bases and J gave up 8 bases; unmatched junction bases: 4. The CDR3 has 12 amino acids. This receptor was identified in a person in their fifties with breast cancer. Sequenced: blood. This chain uses TRBV6-1 with TRBJ1-2, with 8 bases that match TRBD1. The CDR3 sequence is CASSSDRVGYTF. CDR3 nucleotide sequence: TGTGCCAGCAGTTCGGACAGGGTCGGCTACACCTTC.